This T cell receptor (beta chain) comes out of a study of spatial heterogeneity in lung cancer. For the study at large: Counts of TCR transcripts in tumor regions correlated strongly with a matched bulk RNA-seq T cell module score. The average count in raw reads for each unique TCR and UMI combination exceeded nine appearances. Study outcomes and limitations: Mutation tallies in tumors tracked expanded intratumoral alpha and beta TCR counts. Ubiquitous and regional nonsynonymous mutation counts were tracked by ubiquitous and regional expanded TCR counts, respectively.

The junction had 5 bases not matched to a gene; V was cut back by 4 bases and J by 5 bases. The CDR3 is made up of 13 amino acids. Germline CDR1 is MDHEN and CDR2 is SYDVKM. This clonotype is medium-sized. No antigen is known for it. Time point defined: sample taken at primary tumor resection. Researchers sequenced whole RNA taken from tumor, nontumor lung or frozen PBMC without sorting. Via MiXCR, TCRdb re-called the 5' RACE reads, giving one row per CDR3 protein. The sample has under 5,500 distinct CDR3 sequences, 5.5% to 7% seen once. The receptor was isolated from a male donor with early-stage non-small cell lung cancer. The material sequenced was lung tumor tissue, taken at surgery. This chain uses TRBV28 with TRBJ2-7, with 7 bases matching TRBD1. CDR3 coding DNA: TGTGCCAGCAGTTCGGACAGGAAGGACGAGCAGTACTTC. Translating gives CASSSDRKDEQYF.